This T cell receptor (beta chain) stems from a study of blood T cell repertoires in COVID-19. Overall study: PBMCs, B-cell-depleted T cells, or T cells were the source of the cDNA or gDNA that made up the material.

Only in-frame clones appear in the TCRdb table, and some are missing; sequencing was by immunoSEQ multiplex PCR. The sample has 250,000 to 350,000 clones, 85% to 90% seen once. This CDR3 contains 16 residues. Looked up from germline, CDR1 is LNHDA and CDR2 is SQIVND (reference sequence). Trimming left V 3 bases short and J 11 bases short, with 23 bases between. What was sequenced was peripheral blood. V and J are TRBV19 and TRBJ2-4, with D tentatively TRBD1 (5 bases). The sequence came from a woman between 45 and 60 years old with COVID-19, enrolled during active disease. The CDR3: CASSIDGQTGASLQYF. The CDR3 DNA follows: TGTGCCAGTAGTATTGACGGACAAACGGGCGCCAGTCTTCAGTACTTC.